The 21 T cell receptor beta chains below come from one sample, sequenced in a study of blood T cell dynamics during melanoma immunotherapy. Measured with immunoSEQ multiplex PCR; TCRdb has only the in-frame clones, and not every one. The table records approximately 6,900 clones, around three quarters of them present only once. Described time point: pre-treatment baseline. The specimen was blood, collected from a patient treated with checkpoint blockade. The receptors were gathered from a human donor with melanoma.

The V gene is TRBV11-2, the J gene TRBJ1-5, with D unresolved. The germline CDR1 and CDR2 sequences are SGHAT and FQNNGV. Deletions cut 5 bases from V and 3 bases from J, with 11 bases between. CDR3 length: 14 amino acids. The CDR3 region has the DNA TGTGCCAGCAGCCCCCGCCCGATCAATCAGCCCCAGCATTTT. Protein: CASSPRPINQPQHF.

The chain recombines TRBV27 with TRBJ2-2, with TRBD2 identical over 8 bases. The CDR3 length is 16 residues. The germline V gene has CDR1 MNHEY and CDR2 SMNVEV (reference sequence). The V gene end was trimmed by 5 bases and the J gene end by 1 base; junction bases not matched to a gene: 6. The CDR3 sequence: CASSPIAGLNTGELFF. CDR3 in DNA: TGTGCCAGCAGTCCCATAGCGGGATTGAACACCGGGGAGCTGTTTTTT.

The chain recombines TRBV5-1 with TRBJ2-5; D uncertain. V lost 4 bases and J 5 bases, leaving 9 bases between the germline ends. Germline CDR1 and CDR2: SGHRS and YFSETQ. The CDR3 loop spans 12 amino acids. The CDR3 nucleotides read TGCGCCAGCAGCCCTTCCGGCGAGACCCAGTACTTC. It yields the protein CASSPSGETQYF.

V usage is TRBV30 and J usage is TRBJ2-5, with 11 bases aligning to TRBD2. Germline-derived CDR1 and CDR2 are GTSNPN and SVGIG (reference sequence). The CDR3 length is 17 residues. The trim removed 0 bases at V and 3 bases at J, leaving 9 bases unmatched. The CDR3 protein is CAWSVWGGLAEKETQYF. The DNA for the CDR3 is TGTGCCTGGAGTGTATGGGGGGGACTAGCGGAGAAAGAGACCCAGTACTTC.

The J gene is TRBJ2-3, the V gene TRBV23-1; the match to TRBD2 covers 10 bases. TRBV23-1 is an ORF; its function is uncertain. The ends lost 0 bases at V and 0 bases at J; junction bases unmatched: 12. The CDR3 loop spans 20 amino acids. The CDR3 loop reads CASSQSPIAGGRPSTDTQYF. The CDR3 nucleotides read TGCGCCAGCAGTCAATCCCCCATAGCGGGGGGTCGTCCAAGCACAGATACGCAGTATTTT.

The chain joins TRBV11-1 to TRBJ2-2, with D perhaps TRBD2 (5 bases). The CDR3 loop spans 13 amino acids. Trimming removed 8 bases at V and 3 bases at J, with 10 bases between. The germline V gene has CDR1 SGHAT and CDR2 FQDESV (reference sequence). The CDR3 here is CASLSGDTGELFF. The CDR3 bases are TGTGCCAGCCTAAGCGGTGACACCGGGGAGCTGTTTTTT.

The chain carries TRBV19 and TRBJ2-2; possible D gene TRBD1, 6 bases. V lost 6 bases, J lost 0 bases, and 11 bases lay in between. The germline gives CDR1 LNHDA, CDR2 SQIVND (reference sequence). This CDR3 contains 15 residues. The CDR3 reads CASRRQDSNTGELFF. Written as DNA, the CDR3 is TGTGCCAGTAGGAGACAGGACTCGAACACCGGGGAGCTGTTTTTT.

The chain couples TRBV18 to TRBJ2-1; D gene ambiguous. The germline CDR1 and CDR2 sequences are KGHSH and LQKENI. The CDR3 contains 14 residues. V lost 2 bases to trimming and J lost 9 bases, with 14 bases between them. The CDR3 is CASSPGSVSAEQFF. CDR3 coding DNA: TGTGCCAGCTCACCAGGGTCAGTTAGTGCTGAGCAGTTCTTC.

The chain joins TRBV7-2 to TRBJ2-7; possibly TRBD2 for D (6 bases). The CDR3 spans 14 residues. V was shortened by 4 bases and J by 3 bases, with 13 bases between the two germline ends. Per germline, CDR1 SGHTA and CDR2 FQGNSA. The CDR3 region has the DNA TGTGCCAGCAGCTATAGGGTGGGAGGCTACGAGCAGTACTTC. It is translated as CASSYRVGGYEQYF.

The chain links TRBV18 to TRBJ2-1; D is unclear. The germline V gene has CDR1 KGHSH and CDR2 LQKENI. V lost 3 bases to trimming and J lost 6 bases, with 12 bases between them. This CDR3 is 14 amino acids long. CDR3 in amino acids: CASSPAATANEQFF. DNA for the CDR3: TGTGCCAGCTCACCCGCCGCTACGGCCAATGAGCAGTTCTTC.

J is TRBJ2-3 and V is TRBV18; D is unresolved. V was shortened by 3 bases and J by 1 base, with 5 bases between the two germline ends. The CDR3 totals 13 residues. Germline lookup yields CDR1 KGHSH and CDR2 LQKENI. This chain's CDR3 is CASSPPGTDTQYF. The CDR3 DNA reads as TGTGCCAGCTCACCGCCAGGCACAGATACGCAGTATTTT.

The CDR3 here is CASSLRTSGPIYNEQFF. The CDR3 DNA is TGTGCCAGCAGCTTAAGGACTAGCGGGCCGATATACAATGAGCAGTTCTTC. This chain connects TRBV5-4 to TRBJ2-1, with 11 bases identical to TRBD2. The CDR3 covers 17 residues. V lost 2 bases to trimming and J lost 4 bases; unmatched junction nucleotides: 8. From germline, CDR1 is SGHNT and CDR2 YYREEE (reference sequence). The variable domain in full, with the rest retrieved from reference TRBV5-4 and TRBJ2-1, is ETGVTQSPTHLIKTRGQQVTLRCSSQSGHNTVSWYQQALGQGPQFIFQYYREEENGRGNFPPRFSGLQFPNYSSELNVNALELDDSALYLCASSLRTSGPIYNEQFFGPGTRLTVL.

The rearrangement links TRBV11-2 to TRBJ2-1, with TRBD2 identical over 8 bases. The CDR3 has 18 amino acids. Trimming removed 2 bases from V and 8 bases from J; junction bases left unmatched: 17. Germline V lookup: CDR1 SGHAT, CDR2 FQNNGV. In DNA form, the CDR3 reads TGTGCCAGCAGCTTAAATTTCGTCGCTAGCGGGTTGAGCGATGAGCAGTTCTTC. Translated, it gives CASSLNFVASGLSDEQFF.

The chain combines TRBV10-3 with TRBJ2-7, with D perhaps matching TRBD1 (5 bases). The CDR3 length is 13 residues. V dropped 7 bases and J dropped 2 bases, with 12 bases sitting between them. The germline V gene encodes CDR1 ENHRY and CDR2 SYGVKD. The CDR3 sequence: CAINMDITYEQYF. CDR3 nucleotides: TGTGCCATCAACATGGACATAACCTACGAGCAGTACTTC.

The CDR3 nucleotides are TGTGCCAGCAGCCGGGACAGCCCTCAAGAGACCCAGTACTTC. Amino acids: CASSRDSPQETQYF. The V gene is TRBV16, the J gene TRBJ2-5, with TRBD1 matching over 7 bases. CDR3 length: 14 amino acids. V lost 4 bases, J lost 2 bases, and 4 bases stayed unmatched. The germline gives CDR1 KGHSY, CDR2 FQNENV.

The rearrangement joins TRBV19 to TRBJ2-1; 8 bases align to TRBD2. Germline CDR1 is LNHDA and CDR2 is SQIVND (reference sequence). The CDR3 contains 16 residues. J gave up 0 bases and V 7 bases, and 8 bases lay outside the gene matches. The CDR3 nucleotides are TGTGCCAGTAAGACACTCAGCGGGAGCTCCTACAATGAGCAGTTCTTC. Protein sequence: CASKTLSGSSYNEQFF. Complete variable domain (other parts from reference TRBV19 and TRBJ2-1): DGGITQSPKYLFRKEGQNVTLSCEQNLNHDAMYWYRQDPGQGLRLIYYSQIVNDFQKGDIAEGYSVSREKKESFPLTVTSAQKNPTAFYLCASKTLSGSSYNEQFFGPGTRLTVL.

The chain couples TRBV27 to TRBJ2-1, with D possibly being TRBD1 (5 bases). The V end was cut by 6 bases, the J end by 7 bases, with 19 bases between. Germline CDR1 and CDR2: MNHEY and SMNVEV (reference sequence). The CDR3 covers 15 residues. This CDR3 is CASRNRLPDRNEQFF. Written as DNA, the CDR3 is TGTGCCAGCAGGAACAGGCTCCCGGACCGAAATGAGCAGTTCTTC.

This chain connects TRBV15 to TRBJ2-3, with D possibly being TRBD2 (6 bases). The CDR3 has 14 residues. V gave up 3 bases and J gave up 3 bases, with 10 bases separating them. Germline V gene data show CDR1 as LNHNV and CDR2 as YYDKDF (reference sequence). The DNA for the CDR3 is TGTGCCACCAGCAGGGCGGGGTCGACAGATACGCAGTATTTT. This gives the protein CATSRAGSTDTQYF. Using reference TRBV15 and TRBJ2-3 for the parts outside the CDR3, the full variable domain is DAMVIQNPRYQVTQFGKPVTLSCSQTLNHNVMYWYQQKSSQAPKLLFHYYDKDFNNEADTPDNFQSRRPNTSFCFLDIRSPGLGDTAMYLCATSRAGSTDTQYFGPGTRLTVL.

This clone was recorded a few times. The chain recombines TRBV30 with TRBJ1-1; D may be TRBD1 (6 bases). In germline, CDR1 is GTSNPN, CDR2 SVGIG (reference sequence). Trimming shortened V by 5 bases and J by 2 bases, and 12 bases separated the two germline ends. The CDR3 has 13 residues. The CDR3 DNA is TGTGCCTGGTACAGGGATCTTAACACTGAAGCTTTCTTT. Its translation: CAWYRDLNTEAFF.

V gene TRBV5-4 combines with J gene TRBJ1-1; D is unresolved. V lost 3 bases to trimming and J lost 0 bases, with 15 bases between them. Germline assignment: CDR1 SGHNT and CDR2 YYREEE (reference sequence). The CDR3 runs to 16 residues. The chain's CDR3 is CASSSGGSYMNTEAFF. CDR3 bases: TGTGCCAGCAGCTCAGGTGGGTCTTACATGAACACTGAAGCTTTCTTT.

This clone was seen a few times. J is TRBJ2-2 and V is TRBV19; D is unresolved. Trimming pared 7 bases from V and 3 bases from J, leaving 15 bases between. Germline V gives CDR1 LNHDA, CDR2 SQIVND (reference sequence). This CDR3 has 15 residues. The CDR3 here is CASTLYRYYTGELFF. DNA of the CDR3: TGTGCCAGTACCCTCTACAGATACTACACCGGGGAGCTGTTTTTT.